A single sample is the source of the 11 T cell receptor beta chains below, sequenced in a study of radiotherapy plus CTLA-4 blockade in lung cancer. Sequenced by immunoSEQ multiplex PCR; TCRdb stores in-frame clones only, minus some. Of more than 30,000 clones listed, roughly 77% are singletons. Sequenced material: peripheral blood, taken from a patient treated with radiotherapy plus ipilimumab. The source is a human donor with non-small cell lung cancer that progressed on radiotherapy plus ipilimumab.

This clone has just a few counts. The V call is TRBV28, the J call TRBJ1-2; no firm D call. The CDR3 has 13 amino acids. The V end was cut by 6 bases, the J end by 1 base, with 9 bases between. Germline loops: CDR1 MDHEN, CDR2 SYDVKM. CDR3 sequence reads: CASSQQINYGYTF. CDR3 sequence (DNA): TGTGCCAGCAGCCAACAGATTAACTATGGCTACACCTTC.

CDR3 in DNA: TGTGCCAGCAGCTTAATACCTGAGGGGAGCGGGGGGGCGAATACGCAGTATTTT. Its translation: CASSLIPEGSGGANTQYF. J is TRBJ2-3 and V is TRBV7-3, with 10 bases lining up with TRBD2. This CDR3 contains 18 residues. Germline V gene data show CDR1 as SGHTA and CDR2 as FQGTGA. V was pared by 1 base and J by 7 bases, with 14 bases of the junction left unmatched.

This chain connects TRBV19 to TRBJ2-7; D gene uncertain. Germline V lookup: CDR1 LNHDA, CDR2 SQIVND (reference sequence). The CDR3 runs to 13 residues. With 8 bases removed from V and 3 bases from J, the gap between germline ends came to 14 bases. DNA of the CDR3: TGTGCCAGTTCCCCTAAGAATCGCTACGAGCAGTACTTC. Protein: CASSPKNRYEQYF.

V usage is TRBV7-2 and J usage is TRBJ1-4; 8 nucleotides align to TRBD1. V shed 0 bases and J 7 bases; nucleotides not matched to a gene: 4. Germline V gene sequence: CDR1 SGHTA, CDR2 FQGNSA. The CDR3 consists of 15 residues. The CDR3 nucleotides are TGTGCCAGCAGCTTAGCGCAGGGGGCGCTTGAAAAACTGTTTTTT. Its translation is CASSLAQGALEKLFF.

The gene calls are TRBV20-1 and TRBJ2-1; no clear D gene. The V end was cut by 3 bases, the J end by 3 bases, with 3 bases between. The CDR3 extends over 11 amino acids. Germline CDR1 is DFQATT and CDR2 is SNEGSKA (reference sequence). The CDR3 sequence is CSASGYNEQFF. DNA of the CDR3: TGCAGTGCTAGCGGCTACAATGAGCAGTTCTTC.

As to this clone: One junction end disagrees with the germline gene, perhaps due to a read error. The genes are TRBV7-2 and TRBJ2-5; 15 positions agree with TRBD2. CDR1 is SGHTA and CDR2 is FQGNSA in the germline V gene. This CDR3 has 15 residues. DNA of the CDR3: TGTGCCAGCAGCGCACCGGGACTAGCGGGGGGCCCCCCACACTTC. It yields the protein CASSAPGLAGGPPHF.

The chain employs TRBV12-5 and TRBJ1-1; D unresolved. This CDR3 spans 13 amino acids. Germline V lookup: CDR1 LGHNT, CDR2 FRNRAP. V lost 3 bases, J lost 1 base, and 6 bases lay in between. CDR3 loop: CASGLSGNTEAFF. The CDR3 nucleotides read TGTGCTAGTGGTTTATCAGGGAACACTGAAGCTTTCTTT.

The J gene is TRBJ2-2, the V gene TRBV11-2; no definite D call. CDR3 length: 13 residues. The germline V and J ends were trimmed by 3 bases and 5 bases, with 7 bases remaining between them. From germline, CDR1 is SGHAT and CDR2 FQNNGV. Written as DNA, the CDR3 is TGTGCCAGCAGCTTCGTTCGGACCGGGGAGCTGTTTTTT. It codes for CASSFVRTGELFF.

The CDR3 loop reads CASSGSGANTGELFF. CDR3 sequence (DNA): TGTGCCAGCAGTGGTAGCGGGGCGAACACCGGGGAGCTGTTTTTT. This chain uses TRBV6-1 with TRBJ2-2; 8 nucleotides agree with TRBD2. Germline CDR1 and CDR2: MNHNS and SASEGT. This CDR3 comprises 15 residues. After removal of 4 bases from V and 0 bases from J, the junction contained 1 base not matched to a gene.

The chain joins TRBV2 to TRBJ2-3, with 10 bases aligning to TRBD2. This CDR3 has 15 residues. Trimming at V came to 2 bases and at J to 5 bases, leaving 4 bases not matched to a gene. From germline, CDR1 is SNHLY and CDR2 FYNNEI. CDR3 loop: CASSESGGAVDTQYF. CDR3 DNA: TGTGCCAGCAGTGAAAGCGGGGGGGCCGTAGATACGCAGTATTTT. The full variable domain, completed using reference TRBV2 and TRBJ2-3, is EPEVTQTPSHQVTQMGQEVILRCVPISNHLYFYWYRQILGQKVEFLVSFYNNEISEKSEIFDDQFSVERPDGSNFTLKIRSTKLEDSAMYFCASSESGGAVDTQYFGPGTRLTVL.

J is TRBJ2-7 and V is TRBV19; 11 nucleotides match TRBD1. V shed 5 bases, J shed 4 bases, and the junction held 7 bases outside the gene matches. The CDR3 length is 15 residues. Germline loops: CDR1 LNHDA, CDR2 SQIVND (reference sequence). CDR3 amino acids: CASSRPGQGVYEQYF. In DNA, the CDR3 is TGTGCCAGTAGTCGACCGGGACAGGGGGTATACGAGCAGTACTTC.